This is a list of T cell receptor beta chains from one sample in a study of cytomegalovirus exposure and HLA in healthy donors. TCRdb keeps only in-frame clones here, not all; method: immunoSEQ multiplex PCR. The sample carries 100,000 to 150,000 clones, around four fifths recorded once. Input material: PBMCs. The receptors shown here come from a woman in her forties in good health and CMV-seropositive. Each CDR3 is given with its conserved first and last residue. The D gene is left open where the match is weak. Only part of the rows carry a size: once, few, many, or a class if the clone is expanded.

CDR3 protein	CDR3 DNA	J gene	D gene	clone size	V gene
CASTTGTGDGYTF	TGTGCCAGTACGACCGGGACAGGGGATGGCTACACCTTC	TRBJ1-2	TRBD1	NA	TRBV15
CASSLDFSTGITEAFF	TGCGCCAGCAGCTTGGACTTTTCAACAGGGATCACTGAAGCTTTCTTT	TRBJ1-1	NA	once	TRBV5-1
CASSANRATEAFF	TGTGCCAGCAGTGCAAACAGGGCTACTGAAGCTTTCTTT	TRBJ1-1	NA	NA	TRBV28
CAWSVGAAFGYTF	TGTGCCTGGAGTGTAGGGGCGGCCTTTGGCTACACCTTC	TRBJ1-2	NA	NA	TRBV30
CASSLGELAGVDEQYF	TGCGCCAGCAGCTTGGGGGAACTAGCGGGAGTGGACGAGCAGTACTTC	TRBJ2-7	TRBD2	NA	TRBV5-1
CASSLGLGAGELFF	TGTGCCAGCAGCTTAGGACTAGGGGCCGGGGAGCTGTTTTTT	TRBJ2-2	NA	NA	TRBV11-2
CASSFDSLRYEQYF	TGTGCCAGCAGTTTTGATTCACTTCGCTACGAGCAGTACTTC	TRBJ2-7	NA	NA	TRBV28
CASSRLGGCSAFF	TGTGCCAGCAGCCGACTAGGGGGCTGTAGTGCTTTCTTT	TRBJ1-1	TRBD1	NA	TRBV27
CASKAGGRNTEAFF	TGTGCCAGCAAGGCAGGCGGGAGGAACACTGAAGCTTTCTTT	TRBJ1-1	NA	NA	TRBV7-9
CASSSTGRGNQPQHF	TGTGCCAGCAGCTCGACTGGTCGGGGCAATCAGCCCCAGCATTTT	TRBJ1-5	NA	NA	TRBV5-6
CASSPGGGAIYEQYF	TGTGCCAGCAGCCCGGGGGGCGGGGCCATCTACGAGCAGTACTTC	TRBJ2-7	NA	NA	TRBV5-5
CSVESRTSGSITYEQYF	TGCAGCGTTGAATCCCGGACTAGCGGGAGTATTACCTACGAGCAGTACTTC	TRBJ2-7	TRBD2	once	TRBV29-1
CASSDGTTYEQYF	TGTGCCAGCAGTGACGGGACTACCTACGAGCAGTACTTC	TRBJ2-7	TRBD2	NA	TRBV6-5
CASRQGWTEAFF	TGTGCCAGCAGGCAGGGTTGGACTGAAGCTTTCTTT	TRBJ1-1	NA	NA	TRBV6-5
CASSQTQPTDYGYTF	TGCGCCAGCAGTCAGACTCAACCAACGGACTATGGCTACACCTTC	TRBJ1-2	NA	NA	TRBV5-1
CASSQNQYEQYF	TGTGCCAGCAGCCAAAACCAGTACGAGCAGTACTTC	TRBJ2-7	NA	NA	TRBV11-2
CASSDGTGILLSENIQYF	TGTGCCAGCAGTGACGGGACAGGGATCCTCCTATCGGAAAACATTCAGTACTTC	TRBJ2-4	TRBD1	NA	TRBV2
CASSREGGTDTQYF	TGTGCCAGCAGTCGGGAGGGGGGCACAGATACGCAGTATTTT	TRBJ2-3	TRBD2	NA	TRBV6-4
CASSGGGSSYEQYF	TGTGCCAGCAGTGGGGGCGGAAGCTCCTACGAGCAGTACTTC	TRBJ2-7	NA	NA	TRBV6-1
CASSVDADGYTF	TGCGCCAGCAGCGTAGACGCGGATGGCTACACCTTC	TRBJ1-2	NA	NA	TRBV5-1
CASSLGGQGPRLYF	TGTGCCAGCAGCTTAGGGGGACAGGGTCCCCGGTTGTACTTC	TRBJ2-5	TRBD1	NA	TRBV7-9
CASSFRRDVDTQYF	TGTGCCAGCAGCTTTCGGCGGGATGTGGATACGCAGTATTTT	TRBJ2-3	NA	NA	TRBV7-2
CASSLDRALYEQYF	TGCGCCAGCAGCTTAGACAGGGCCCTCTACGAGCAGTACTTC	TRBJ2-7	TRBD1	NA	TRBV5-1
CASFANPYNEQFF	TGCGCCAGCTTTGCGAACCCTTACAATGAGCAGTTCTTC	TRBJ2-1	NA	NA	TRBV5-1
CASRTWAGGAGNNSPLHF	TGTGCCAGCAGGACTTGGGCAGGGGGCGCGGGAAATAATTCACCCCTCCACTTT	TRBJ1-6	TRBD1	NA	TRBV28
CAWSRTSGKNYNEQFF	TGTGCCTGGAGTAGAACTAGCGGGAAAAACTACAATGAGCAGTTCTTC	TRBJ2-1	TRBD2	NA	TRBV30
CSGLAGAGDTQYF	TGCAGCGGATTAGCGGGAGCGGGGGATACGCAGTATTTT	TRBJ2-3	TRBD2	NA	TRBV29-1
CASSFGLAGDTGELFF	TGTGCCAGCAGCTTTGGACTAGCGGGGGACACCGGGGAGCTGTTTTTT	TRBJ2-2	TRBD2	NA	TRBV11-3
CASSTLTSATYEQYF	TGTGCCAGTAGTACTCTGACTAGCGCTACCTACGAGCAGTACTTC	TRBJ2-7	TRBD2	NA	TRBV19
CASSSSGTWGYVGEQYF	TGTGCCAGCAGCAGTAGCGGGACTTGGGGTTACGTGGGTGAGCAGTACTTC	TRBJ2-7	TRBD2	NA	TRBV5-6
CASSPTGGNSNQPQHF	TGTGCCAGCTCACCAACAGGGGGCAATAGCAATCAGCCCCAGCATTTT	TRBJ1-5	TRBD1	NA	TRBV18
CASSQLSGSPLHF	TGTGCCAGCAGCCAACTGAGCGGATCACCCCTCCACTTT	TRBJ1-6	NA	NA	TRBV14
CASSVAAGGTEKLFF	TGTGCCAGCAGCGTAGCGGCAGGGGGCACTGAAAAACTGTTTTTT	TRBJ1-4	TRBD1	NA	TRBV9
CASSDIIGDRGAFF	TGTGCCAGCAGTGATATAATCGGGGACAGAGGAGCTTTCTTT	TRBJ1-1	TRBD1	NA	TRBV2
CASSVIGGADTGELFF	TGTGCCAGTAGTGTAATTGGAGGAGCCGACACCGGGGAGCTGTTTTTT	TRBJ2-2	NA	once	TRBV19
CASSFYPGQGGETQYF	TGTGCCAGCAGCTTCTATCCGGGACAGGGTGGAGAGACCCAGTACTTC	TRBJ2-5	TRBD1	NA	TRBV5-8
CASRALLQDLDEKLFF	TGTGCCAGTAGAGCCCTGTTACAAGATCTAGATGAAAAACTGTTTTTT	TRBJ1-4	NA	NA	TRBV19
CASSYNSGRLNYEQYF	TGTGCCAGCAGTTACAATAGCGGGAGGCTAAACTACGAGCAGTACTTC	TRBJ2-7	TRBD2	once	TRBV6-5
CATSFHRGDTQYF	TGTGCCACCAGCTTCCACCGGGGAGATACGCAGTATTTT	TRBJ2-3	NA	NA	TRBV15
CASSLGGQPQHF	TGTGCCAGCAGCTTAGGAGGGCAGCCCCAGCATTTT	TRBJ1-5	NA	NA	TRBV7-2
CASSPSGGYTEAFF	TGTGCCAGCAGCCCTAGCGGGGGGTACACTGAAGCTTTCTTT	TRBJ1-1	NA	NA	TRBV9
CASSESQGSDTQYF	TGTGCCAGCAGTGAATCCCAGGGGTCCGATACGCAGTATTTT	TRBJ2-3	NA	NA	TRBV25-1
CASSLLQGGQPQHF	TGTGCCAGCAGTTTATTACAGGGGGGACAGCCCCAGCATTTT	TRBJ1-5	TRBD1	NA	TRBV28
CASSYLTSGRAWEQFF	TGTGCCAGCAGTTACCTGACTAGCGGGAGGGCCTGGGAGCAGTTCTTC	TRBJ2-1	TRBD2	NA	TRBV6-5
CASSYEAASTDTQYF	TGTGCCAGCAGTTATGAAGCGGCTAGCACAGATACGCAGTATTTT	TRBJ2-3	NA	NA	TRBV6-5
CASSPRTGNNQPQHF	TGTGCCAGCAGTCCTCGGACAGGGAACAATCAGCCCCAGCATTTT	TRBJ1-5	TRBD1	once	TRBV6-1
CASSLGDSLYYGYTF	TGTGCCAGCAGCTTGGGGGACAGCTTGTACTATGGCTACACCTTC	TRBJ1-2	TRBD1	NA	TRBV5-4
CASSRTMAGEQYF	TGTGCCAGCAGTAGGACTATGGCGGGCGAGCAGTACTTC	TRBJ2-7	NA	NA	TRBV6-6
CATAAQNTEAFF	TGTGCCACTGCGGCCCAGAACACTGAAGCTTTCTTT	TRBJ1-1	NA	NA	TRBV2
CASSSHGGRTYEQYF	TGCGCCAGCAGTTCCCACGGGGGACGGACCTACGAGCAGTACTTC	TRBJ2-7	NA	NA	TRBV4-1
CASSEASGRAQYF	TGTGCCAGCAGCGAGGCCAGCGGGAGGGCCCAGTACTTC	TRBJ2-5	TRBD2	NA	TRBV11-3
CASSLSKALGTSNTYEQYF	TGTGCCAGCAGCTTAAGTAAGGCCCTCGGGACTAGCAACACCTACGAGCAGTACTTC	TRBJ2-7	TRBD2	once	TRBV7-2
CASSLGAPRDTQYF	TGTGCCAGCAGCCTAGGCGCGCCGCGGGATACGCAGTATTTT	TRBJ2-3	NA	NA	TRBV11-3